This T cell receptor (beta chain) was retrieved from a study of tumor and adjacent non-tumor tissue in lung cancer. The overall study: Patients were aged roughly 30 to 76, nine to eleven men and 4 to 6 women, stage I to III.

This sample's RNA came from whole unsorted tissue. Distant lung tissue was collected more than 3 cm away from the tumor edge. Three rounds of nested PCR, following a modified ARM-PCR protocol, produced the TCRbeta library. MiXCR was run by TCRdb on the multiplex PCR reads, yielding one entry per CDR3 protein. The data show approximately 120,000 distinct CDR3 sequences, about 61% seen once. V shed 2 bases, J shed 7 bases, and the junction held 5 bases outside the gene matches. The germline V gene has CDR1 DFQATT and CDR2 SNEGSKA (reference sequence). This CDR3 has 14 residues. The gene calls are TRBV20-1 and TRBJ1-5, with 10 bases matching TRBD1. The TCR comes from a man in his sixties with non-small cell lung cancer. The specimen sequenced was distant non-tumor lung tissue. The CDR3: CSARSGTGAQPQHF. The CDR3 bases are TGCAGTGCTAGATCCGGGACAGGGGCACAGCCCCAGCATTTT.